One sample yielded the 25 T cell receptor beta chains listed below, sequenced in a study of blood T cells in healthy people across ages. A second PCR, run for about 7 to 11 cycles, used a sample-barcoded 5' primer plus a J-beta primer mix. TCRdb ran MiXCR on the 5' RACE reads and lists one entry per CDR3 protein. The profile shows under 800,000 distinct CDR3 sequences, roughly 43% of them singletons. Sequencing was carried out using blood. The receptors were sampled from a woman aged 55-70 years in good health.

V usage is TRBV7-2 and J usage is TRBJ2-1, with TRBD2 identical over 16 bases. The trim removed 2 bases at V and 10 bases at J, leaving 14 bases unmatched. The CDR3 sequence is 19 residues long. CDR1 and CDR2 (germline): SGHTA, FQGNSA. The CDR3 DNA follows: TGTGCCAGCAGCTTATCCTCCGGGACTAGCGGGGGGGCGTTCTCCGAGCAGTTCTTC. This gives the protein CASSLSSGTSGGAFSEQFF. The whole variable domain, filled in from reference TRBV7-2 and TRBJ2-1, reads GAGVSQSPSNKVTEKGKDVELRCDPISGHTALYWYRQSLGQGLEFLIYFQGNSAPDKSGLPSDRFSAERTGGSVSTLTIQRTQQEDSAVYLCASSLSSGTSGGAFSEQFFGPGTRLTVL.

This clonotype was seen more than once but under ten times. The chain uses TRBV15 and TRBJ2-5, with 7 bases fitting TRBD1. From germline, CDR1 is LNHNV and CDR2 YYDKDF (reference sequence). This CDR3 comprises 15 residues. The ends lost 3 bases at V and 4 bases at J; junction bases unmatched: 8. The CDR3 DNA sequence: TGTGCCACCAGCAGGAACACAGGGGATGGAGAGACCCAGTACTTC. It specifies CATSRNTGDGETQYF.

The V call is TRBV29-1, the J call TRBJ1-1, with D possibly matching TRBD1 (5 bases). Germline CDR1 SQVTM, CDR2 ANQGSEA. V was trimmed by 7 bases and J by 1 base, leaving 10 bases between them. CDR3 size: 12 residues. The DNA for the CDR3 is TGCAGCGGCAGACAGCAGAACACTGAAGCTTTCTTT. Protein: CSGRQQNTEAFF.

The chain employs TRBV10-1 and TRBJ2-1, with 7 bases lining up with TRBD2. Germline assignment: CDR1 WNHNN and CDR2 SYGVQD (reference sequence). The CDR3 has 15 amino acids. The junction had 6 bases not matched to a gene; V was cut back by 2 bases and J by 5 bases. The chain's CDR3 is CASSERRERHNEQFF. For the CDR3, the DNA is TGCGCCAGCAGTGAGAGGCGGGAGAGACACAATGAGCAGTTCTTC.

The J gene is TRBJ2-5, the V gene TRBV7-2; D unclear. The DNA end lines up better with TRBJ2-7; the J call may be wrong. The CDR3 length is 15 residues. CDR1 SGHTA and CDR2 FQGNSA come from the germline V gene. CDR3: CASSLTAGAQYEQYF. The CDR3 nucleotides read TGTGCCAGCAGCTTAACTGCAGGTGCGCAGTACGAGCAGTACTTC.

In the case of this clonotype: Mismatch with germline at one junction end may stem from a read error. The chain is built from TRBV20-1 and TRBJ1-6, with unresolved D. The CDR3 runs to 13 residues. Germline V gene data show CDR1 as DFQATT and CDR2 as SNEGSKA (reference sequence). CDR3 loop: CSASIGYNAPLLF. The CDR3 DNA follows: TGCAGTGCTAGCATCGGTTATAATGCACCCCTCCTCTTT.

The chain employs TRBV29-1 and TRBJ2-5; D not certain. The closer fit of TRBJ2-7 to the DNA end suggests the J call may be wrong. CDR1 SQVTM and CDR2 ANQGSEA come from the germline V gene. This CDR3 is 13 amino acids long. CDR3 nucleotide sequence: TGCAGCGTTGAAAATGGCTTAGGCTACGAGCAGTACTTC. Residues: CSVENGLGYEQYF.

The chain has TRBV28 and TRBJ2-1; 12 nucleotides line up with TRBD2. CDR3 length: 16 residues. Germline V CDR1 and CDR2: MDHEN, SYDVKM. V was pared by 5 bases and J by 9 bases, with 11 bases of the junction left unmatched. DNA for the CDR3: TGTGCCAGCAGTCCCCAGACTAGCGGGAGTGGTGGTGAGCAGTTCTTC. Protein product: CASSPQTSGSGGEQFF.

The chain links TRBV4-3 to TRBJ2-1; maybe TRBD2 (6 bases). The germline CDR1 and CDR2 sequences are LGHNA and YSLEER. The CDR3 runs 17 residues. The V end was cut by 0 bases, the J end by 0 bases, with 12 bases between. The CDR3 region is CASSQDGLASSYNEQFF. The CDR3 bases are TGCGCCAGCAGCCAAGATGGTCTAGCGAGCTCCTACAATGAGCAGTTCTTC.

V usage is TRBV28 and J usage is TRBJ2-6, with D perhaps matching TRBD2 (5 bases). V lost 0 bases and J lost 2, with 8 bases in between. CDR3 length: 16 residues. CDR1 and CDR2 (germline): MDHEN, SYDVKM. CDR3 nucleotide sequence: TGTGCCAGCAGTTTATGGACGGAGGCTGGGGCCAACGTCCTGACTTTC. Residues: CASSLWTEAGANVLTF.

The chain employs TRBV2 and TRBJ2-3; D could derive from TRBD1 or TRBD2 (5 bases each). The CDR3 extends over 14 amino acids. Trimming removed 8 bases from V and 6 bases from J, with 18 bases in between. Germline-derived CDR1 and CDR2 are SNHLY and FYNNEI. This CDR3 reads CASGPPKWGDTQYF. The CDR3 DNA is TGTGCCAGCGGGCCGCCAAAATGGGGGGATACGCAGTATTTT. Combining the CDR3 with reference TRBV2 and TRBJ2-3 gives the whole variable domain EPEVTQTPSHQVTQMGQEVILRCVPISNHLYFYWYRQILGQKVEFLVSFYNNEISEKSEIFDDQFSVERPDGSNFTLKIRSTKLEDSAMYFCASGPPKWGDTQYFGPGTRLTVL.

V is TRBV20-1 and J is TRBJ2-7; weak D call: TRBD1 (5 bases). This CDR3 has 12 amino acids. Germline-derived CDR1 and CDR2 are DFQATT and SNEGSKA (reference sequence). V lost 0 bases and J lost 6, with 9 bases in between. The CDR3 sequence is CSARDQQGEQYF. CDR3 in DNA: TGCAGTGCTAGAGATCAGCAGGGCGAGCAGTACTTC.

This clonotype was picked up a small number of times. This chain connects TRBV3-1 to TRBJ2-6; 7 bases are shared with TRBD1. Germline lookup yields CDR1 LGHDT and CDR2 YNNKEL (reference sequence). The CDR3 is 17 amino acids. The trim removed 4 bases at V and 5 bases at J, leaving 11 bases unmatched. CDR3 nucleotides: TGTGCCAGCAGCCCCTCTTACAGGGGAGCTAGGGCCAACGTCCTGACTTTC. Amino acids: CASSPSYRGARANVLTF.

The chain links TRBV9 to TRBJ2-7; TRBD2 matches at 9 bases. Germline-derived CDR1 and CDR2 are SGDLS and YYNGEE. The CDR3 totals 13 residues. J gave up 7 bases and V 10 bases, and 12 bases lay outside the gene matches. Here the CDR3 reads CAGRAGGSVEQYF. Written as DNA, the CDR3 is TGTGCCGGACGAGCGGGAGGATCGGTGGAGCAGTACTTC. The full variable domain, in which reference TRBV9 and TRBJ2-7 provide the parts outside the CDR3, is DSGVTQTPKHLITATGQRVTLRCSPRSGDLSVYWYQQSLDQGLQFLIQYYNGEERAKGNILERFSAQQFPDLHSELNLSSLELGDSALYFCAGRAGGSVEQYFGPGTRLTVT.

This clonotype was seen a single time. One end of the junction does not line up with germline, which may come from a read error. The V call is TRBV4-2, the J call TRBJ2-1; D is ambiguous. Germline loops: CDR1 LGHNA, CDR2 YNFKEQ. The CDR3 has 12 residues. This CDR3 is CASNQPLNEQFF. The DNA of the CDR3 is TGTGCCAGCAACCAACCCTTAAATGAGCAGTTCTTC.

This chain connects TRBV6-5 to TRBJ1-2; TRBD1 might be the D (5 bases). The CDR3 has 13 residues. Germline V gene lookup returns CDR1 MNHEY and CDR2 SVGAGI. V shed 5 bases and J shed 5 bases, with 12 bases lying between them. The CDR3 reads CASSQDSGYGYTF. The CDR3 DNA follows: TGTGCCAGCAGTCAAGACAGCGGGTATGGCTACACCTTC.

This clonotype was seen at least ten times. The V call is TRBV18, the J call TRBJ2-1; perhaps D is TRBD1 or TRBD2 (5 bases each). The CDR3 has 16 residues. Germline V gives CDR1 KGHSH, CDR2 LQKENI. The V gene lost 5 bases and the J gene lost 0 bases, with 14 bases spanning the gap. CDR3: CASSRGRSSSYNEQFF. CDR3 nucleotides: TGTGCCAGCTCAAGGGGACGTAGTAGCTCCTACAATGAGCAGTTCTTC.

The chain is built from TRBV6-2 or TRBV6-3 and TRBJ2-7, with 9 bases that match TRBD1. From germline, CDR1 is MNHEY and CDR2 SVGEGT. The CDR3 covers 15 residues. V dropped 0 bases and J dropped 6; count of bases not matched to a gene: 6. The CDR3 region has the DNA TGTGCCAGCAGTTACTCTAGGACAGGGGTCGGCGAGCAGTACTTC. Translation gives CASSYSRTGVGEQYF.

This clonotype was seen a single time. CDR3 loop: CASSLTRDRGYEQYF. The DNA of the CDR3 is TGTGCCAGCAGCTTAACCCGGGACAGGGGGTACGAGCAGTACTTC. The chain uses TRBV7-9 and TRBJ2-5; TRBD1 agrees at 11 bases. The last part of the DNA fits TRBJ2-7 better; the J call may be wrong. CDR3 size: 15 residues. CDR1 and CDR2 from the germline V gene are SEHNR and FQNEAQ (reference sequence).

V usage is TRBV25-1 and J usage is TRBJ1-1; D may be TRBD1 (5 bases). The V end lost 4 bases, the J end lost 3 bases, and 15 bases lay between the germline ends. Germline V gives CDR1 MGHDK, CDR2 SYGVNS. This CDR3 is built from 15 residues. The CDR3 DNA reads TGTGCCAGCAGTGGGAGGGGTAACGACGACACTGAAGCTTTCTTT. It encodes CASSGRGNDDTEAFF.

The gene calls are TRBV4-3 and TRBJ2-7, with 11 bases fitting TRBD2. This CDR3 region has 16 residues. Germline trimming cut 0 bases from V and 7 bases from J; bases unmatched to any gene: 8. From germline, CDR1 is LGHNA and CDR2 YSLEER. CDR3 coding DNA: TGCGCCAGCAGCCAAGATACTAGCGGGAGTGTCAATGAGCAGTACTTC. Protein: CASSQDTSGSVNEQYF.

The genes are TRBV7-2 and TRBJ2-7; D is uncertain. The CDR3 covers 13 residues. The germline CDR1 and CDR2 sequences are SGHTA and FQGNSA. V was trimmed by 4 bases and J by 2 bases, leaving 9 bases between them. This CDR3 is CASSSPSTYEQYF. In DNA form, the CDR3 reads TGTGCCAGCAGCTCTCCTAGTACCTACGAGCAGTACTTC.

The genes are TRBV7-3 and TRBJ2-3, with D tentatively TRBD2 (7 bases). The CDR3 covers 15 residues. V was trimmed by 2 bases and J by 5 bases, leaving 14 bases between them. Per germline, CDR1 SGHTA and CDR2 FQGTGA. The CDR3 here is CASSLDGGPGDTQYF. The CDR3 bases are TGTGCCAGCAGCTTAGACGGGGGGCCTGGAGATACGCAGTATTTT.

This clonotype occurred a few times. The chain combines TRBV6-2 or TRBV6-3 with TRBJ2-7; possible D gene TRBD1, 6 bases. V was cut by 6 bases and J by 10 bases, with 19 bases left in between. The CDR3 covers 13 residues. Germline V CDR1 and CDR2: MNHEY, SVGEGT. The CDR3 loop is CASRVPDRETQYF. DNA for the CDR3: TGTGCCAGCAGAGTCCCGGACAGAGAAACCCAGTACTTC.

This clonotype was observed a single time. V gene TRBV27 combines with J gene TRBJ2-5; perhaps D is TRBD1 or TRBD2 (6 bases each). The germline CDR1 and CDR2 sequences are MNHEY and SMNVEV (reference sequence). V lost 6 bases, J lost 3 bases, and 17 bases lay in between. The CDR3 loop spans 15 amino acids. The CDR3 loop is CASSRAGRQEETQYF. CDR3 DNA sequence: TGTGCCAGCAGCCGTGCGGGGCGACAGGAAGAGACCCAGTACTTC.